This T cell receptor (beta chain) came from a study of blood T cell repertoires in COVID-19. Study overall: Collection of acute and convalescent COVID-19 samples took place in the United States, Italy and Spain. The cDNA or gDNA used as material had been derived from T cells, B-cell-depleted T cells, or PBMCs.

In the source study's methods: From reference gene primer amplification, estimates of nucleated cell counts were derived. Assay: immunoSEQ multiplex PCR; the TCRdb copy retains only in-frame clones and omits some. For V, J and clone size, that table is used; D and trimming come from the DNA. The table has roughly 140,000 clones, approximately 88% seen once. The CDR3 sequence is 15 residues long. Trimming cost V 4 bases and J 7 bases, with 20 bases left between them. CDR1 SGHDT and CDR2 YYEEEE come from the germline V gene. The chain uses TRBV5-6 and TRBJ1-2; D might be TRBD1 (6 bases). Sequencing was done on a sample of peripheral blood. The source of this sequence is a human donor in a cohort sampled during active COVID-19. The DNA for the CDR3 is TGTGCCAGCAGCCCCGATTATAGGGGGTTCGTTGGCTACACCTTC. It codes for CASSPDYRGFVGYTF. Looking up the rest from reference TRBV5-6 and TRBJ1-2 gives the full variable domain: DAGVTQSPTHLIKTRGQQVTLRCSPKSGHDTVSWYQQALGQGPQFIFQYYEEEERQRGNFPDRFSGHQFPNYSSELNVNALLLGDSALYLCASSPDYRGFVGYTFGSGTRLTVV.